The rows below give T cell receptor beta chains drawn from one sample of a study of blood T cell repertoires in COVID-19. Assay used: immunoSEQ multiplex PCR; TCRdb lists only in-frame clones, some missing. The sample includes around 250,000 clones, over 75% seen only once; the top ten take roughly 16%. Sequenced input: PBMCs or T cells enriched from blood (not recorded which). These receptor sequences come from a man between 18 and 35 years old who had recovered from COVID-19. Each CDR3 is given with its conserved first and last residue. Each record gives: J gene, V gene, D gene, clone size, CDR3 DNA, CDR3 protein. A D gene is named only where the DNA matches it firmly. Some rows mark clone size as missing; the rest say once, few, many or name a class of expanded clone.

>TRBJ2-3|TRBV7-2|NA|NA
TGTGCCAGCAGCGCGCCCCCCGGGGGGACAAGCACAGATACGCAGTATTTT
CASSAPPGGTSTDTQYF
>TRBJ2-5|TRBV10-2|TRBD2|NA
TGCGCCAGCGTGGGGAGCGGGGGAGCACACATAGGGACCCAGTACTTC
CASVGSGGAHIGTQYF
>TRBJ2-5|TRBV6-1|TRBD2|NA
TGTGCCAGCAGTGAACCTATCGGGAGGGCCAGGATCGGGACCCAGTACTTC
CASSEPIGRARIGTQYF
>TRBJ1-2|TRBV7-3|NA|NA
TGTGCCAGCAGCACGCAAGGGGGAAGTGATTATGGCTACACCTTC
CASSTQGGSDYGYTF
>TRBJ2-5|TRBV7-2|TRBD1|few
TGTGCCAGCAGCTGGACAGGGCCCCTGGACTTC
CASSWTGPLDF
>TRBJ2-5|TRBV5-1|NA|NA
TGCGCCAGCAGCTTGGAAGGGGAAGAGACCCAGTACTTC
CASSLEGEETQYF
>TRBJ1-2|TRBV6-1|NA|NA
TGTGCCAGCAGTGAAGGGCACCGGAACAGGAACTATGGCTACACCTTC
CASSEGHRNRNYGYTF
>TRBJ2-3|TRBV9|NA|NA
TGTGCCAGCAGCGTATCCGGAGATACGCAGTATTTT
CASSVSGDTQYF
>TRBJ1-1|TRBV7-2|NA|NA
TGTGCCAGCAGCTTAGTCTTTCAGGAAGCTTTCTTT
CASSLVFQEAFF
>TRBJ2-3|TRBV5-6|NA|NA
TGTGCCAGCAGCTTAGGCGGAACAGGGTCGGAAGGTGATGGAGATACGCAGTATTTT
CASSLGGTGSEGDGDTQYF
>TRBJ1-2|TRBV19|TRBD1|NA
TGTGCCAGTAGTATGTCGACAGGGCCCAATGGCTACACCTTC
CASSMSTGPNGYTF
>TRBJ2-1|TRBV19|TRBD1|NA
TGTGCCAGTAGAGCCTTGACAGGGTTCAACAATGAGCAGTTCTTC
CASRALTGFNNEQFF
>TRBJ1-1|TRBV4-1|NA|NA
TGCGCCAGCAGCCAAGACAGCACTGAAGCTTTCTTT
CASSQDSTEAFF
>TRBJ2-5|TRBV24-1|TRBD1|NA
TGTGCCACCAGTGATTTTGCGACAGGGGGACAGACCCAGTACTTC
CATSDFATGGQTQYF
>TRBJ2-7|TRBV18|TRBD1|NA
TGTGCCAGCTCACAACCGGGACAGGGGGCTTACGAGCAGTACTTC
CASSQPGQGAYEQYF
>TRBJ2-7|TRBV7-2|TRBD2|NA
TGTGCCAGCAGCCCGGGACTAGCGGGGGGGCCTGACGGCGAGCAGTACTTC
CASSPGLAGGPDGEQYF
>TRBJ1-2|TRBV15|TRBD1|NA
TGTGCCACCAGCAGAGAGGGACAGGGGGCTTATGGCTACACCTTC
CATSREGQGAYGYTF
>TRBJ2-5|TRBV19|NA|NA
TGTGCCAGTAGTATAGTGGGAGGCCAAGAGACCCAGTACTTC
CASSIVGGQETQYF
>TRBJ2-7|TRBV30|NA|NA
TGTGCCTGGAGGGAAGACAGCTACTCCTACGAGCAGTACTTC
CAWREDSYSYEQYF
>TRBJ1-6|TRBV21-1|NA|NA
TGTGCCAGCAGCAAAGCATTAGGGGAGGGGCCCAATTCACCCCTCCACTTT
CASSKALGEGPNSPLHF
>TRBJ2-1|TRBV7-7|TRBD1|NA
TGTGCTAGCAGCCGGGACAGGGGCCCCTACAATGAGCAGTTCTTC
CASSRDRGPYNEQFF
>TRBJ2-7|TRBV29-1|TRBD1|NA
TGCAGCGCCACCGGGACAGGGATCTACGAGCAGTACTTC
CSATGTGIYEQYF
>TRBJ2-7|TRBV27|NA|NA
TGTGCCAGCAGTTATCGTAGGACAGTAGTTTACGAGCAGTACTTC
CASSYRRTVVYEQYF
>TRBJ1-3|TRBV5-5|NA|NA
TGTGCCAGCAGCTTGGCCGAGGGTACCCTCCTCTCTGGAAACACCATATATTTT
CASSLAEGTLLSGNTIYF
>TRBJ1-6|TRBV28|NA|NA
TGTGCCAGCAGCCGGACAGATTCACCCCTCCACTTT
CASSRTDSPLHF
>TRBJ1-1|TRBV10-1|NA|NA
TGCGCCAGCAGTGAGCAACAGGGCGGCACTGAAGCTTTCTTT
CASSEQQGGTEAFF
>TRBJ1-1|TRBV6-5|TRBD1|NA
TGTGCCAGCAGTTACCGCAAGGGACAGGGGTCGACTGAAGCTTTCTTT
CASSYRKGQGSTEAFF
>TRBJ1-5|TRBV13|TRBD1|NA
TGTGCCAGCAGCCAAGGGACAGGGACTAATCAGCCCCAGCATTTT
CASSQGTGTNQPQHF
>TRBJ1-5|TRBV10-3|TRBD1|NA
TGTGCCATCAGTCCGGACAGGGATCAGCCCCAGCATTTT
CAISPDRDQPQHF
>TRBJ1-1|TRBV7-8|NA|NA
TGTGCCAGCAGCTTAGCGGGAGCGAGGGGAGGGGCTTTCTTT
CASSLAGARGGAFF
>TRBJ1-3|TRBV10-2|TRBD1|NA
TGCGCCAGCAGTGAGATGGAGGGGGCCAGTGGAAACACCATATATTTT
CASSEMEGASGNTIYF
>TRBJ2-3|TRBV5-1|NA|NA
TGCGCCAGCAGCACTTGGGGGGTCGGCACAGATACGCAGTATTTT
CASSTWGVGTDTQYF
>TRBJ1-1|TRBV6-5|TRBD1|NA
TGTGCCAGCAGGCTTGACAGGGCTGAAGCTTTCTTT
CASRLDRAEAFF
>TRBJ2-5|TRBV7-2|TRBD2|NA
TGTGCCAGCAGCTTAAGCGGGCGGGGGAGTGAGACCCAGTACTTC
CASSLSGRGSETQYF
>TRBJ2-2|TRBV19|NA|NA
TGTGCCAGTAGTATTTCCGGGGAGTACACCGGGGAGCTGTTTTTT
CASSISGEYTGELFF
>TRBJ1-5|TRBV7-2|NA|NA
TGTGCCAGCAGCTTAAGTGAAGGGGCTCAGCCCCAGCATTTT
CASSLSEGAQPQHF
>TRBJ2-5|TRBV7-2|TRBD1|NA
TGTGCCAGCGGGGTAGGGGGCAGTCAAGAGACCCAGTACTTC
CASGVGGSQETQYF
>TRBJ2-3|TRBV4-1|NA|NA
TGCGCCAGCAGCCGATTCACTAGTGCTGATACGCAGTATTTT
CASSRFTSADTQYF
>TRBJ1-5|TRBV27|TRBD1|NA
TGTGCCAGCAGTTTTACAGGGGGGAACAATCAGCCCCAGCATTTT
CASSFTGGNNQPQHF
>TRBJ2-1|TRBV14|NA|NA
TGTGCCAGCAGCCAAGCCCAGGGGACTGAGCAGTTCTTC
CASSQAQGTEQFF